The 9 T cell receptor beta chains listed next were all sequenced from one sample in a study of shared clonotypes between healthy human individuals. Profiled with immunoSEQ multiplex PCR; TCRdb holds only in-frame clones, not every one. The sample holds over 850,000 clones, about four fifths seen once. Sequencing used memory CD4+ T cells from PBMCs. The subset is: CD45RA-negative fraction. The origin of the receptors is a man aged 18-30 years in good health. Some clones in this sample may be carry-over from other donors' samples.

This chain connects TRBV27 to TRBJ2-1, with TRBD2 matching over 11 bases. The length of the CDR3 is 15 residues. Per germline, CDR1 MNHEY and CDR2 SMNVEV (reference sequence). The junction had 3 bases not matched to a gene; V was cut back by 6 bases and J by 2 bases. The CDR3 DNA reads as TGTGCCAGCAGCTTTAGCGGGAGGGCCTACAATGAGCAGTTCTTC. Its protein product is CASSFSGRAYNEQFF.

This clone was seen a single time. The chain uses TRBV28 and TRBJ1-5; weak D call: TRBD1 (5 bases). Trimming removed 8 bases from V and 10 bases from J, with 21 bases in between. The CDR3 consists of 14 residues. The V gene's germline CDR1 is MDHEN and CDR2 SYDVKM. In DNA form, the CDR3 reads TGTGCCAGCTTTGGGACGTTGGCCCTCAAACCCCAGCATTTT. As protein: CASFGTLALKPQHF.

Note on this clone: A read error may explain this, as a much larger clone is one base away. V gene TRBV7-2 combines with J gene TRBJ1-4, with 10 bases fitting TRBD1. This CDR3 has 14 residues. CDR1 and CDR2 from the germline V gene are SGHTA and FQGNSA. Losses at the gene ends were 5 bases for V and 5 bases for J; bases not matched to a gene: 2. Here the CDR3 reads CASSQDRGNEKLFF. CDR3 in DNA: TGTGCCAGCAGCCAGGACAGGGGGAATGAAAAACTGTTTTTT.

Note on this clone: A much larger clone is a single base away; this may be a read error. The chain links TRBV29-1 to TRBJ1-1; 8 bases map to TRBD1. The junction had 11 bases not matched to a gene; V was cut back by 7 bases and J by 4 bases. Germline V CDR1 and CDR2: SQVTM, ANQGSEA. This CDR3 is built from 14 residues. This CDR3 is CSATGESRSTEAFF. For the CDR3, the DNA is TGCAGCGCGACAGGGGAGTCGAGGAGCACTGAAGCTTTCTTT.

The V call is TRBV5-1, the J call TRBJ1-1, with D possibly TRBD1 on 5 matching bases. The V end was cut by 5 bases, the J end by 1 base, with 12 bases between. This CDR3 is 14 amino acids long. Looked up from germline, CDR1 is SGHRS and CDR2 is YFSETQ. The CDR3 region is CASSSQEGNTEAFF. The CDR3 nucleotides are TGCGCCAGCAGTTCACAGGAGGGGAACACTGAAGCTTTCTTT.

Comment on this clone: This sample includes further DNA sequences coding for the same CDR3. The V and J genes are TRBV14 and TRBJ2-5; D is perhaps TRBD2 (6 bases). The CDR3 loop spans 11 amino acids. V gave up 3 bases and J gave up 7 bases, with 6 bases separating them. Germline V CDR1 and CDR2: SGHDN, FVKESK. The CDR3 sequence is CASSQEGTQYF. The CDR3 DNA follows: TGTGCCAGCAGCCAGGAGGGGACCCAGTACTTC.

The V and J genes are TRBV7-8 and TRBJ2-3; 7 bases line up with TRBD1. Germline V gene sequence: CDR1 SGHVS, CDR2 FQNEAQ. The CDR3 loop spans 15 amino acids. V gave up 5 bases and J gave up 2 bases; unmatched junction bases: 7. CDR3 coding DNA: TGTGCCAGCAGCCCCGAGACAGGGAACACAGATACGCAGTATTTT. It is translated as CASSPETGNTDTQYF.

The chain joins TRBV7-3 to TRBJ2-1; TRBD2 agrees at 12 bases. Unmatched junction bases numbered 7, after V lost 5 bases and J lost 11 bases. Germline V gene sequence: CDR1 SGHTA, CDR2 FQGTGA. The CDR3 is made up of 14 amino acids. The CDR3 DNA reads TGTGCCAGCAGCAGACTAGCGGGAGAATCTCAGCAGTTCTTC. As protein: CASSRLAGESQQFF.

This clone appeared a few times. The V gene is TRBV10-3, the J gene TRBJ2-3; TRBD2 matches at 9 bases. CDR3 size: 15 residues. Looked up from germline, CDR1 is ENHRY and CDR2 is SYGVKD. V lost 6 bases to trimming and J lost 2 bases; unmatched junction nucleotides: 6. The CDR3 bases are TGTGCCATCAGCCCGGGACTAGCCTTCACAGATACGCAGTATTTT. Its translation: CAISPGLAFTDTQYF.